The sequence of this TCR beta chain was determined in a study of OX40 agonist ivuxolimab in advanced cancers. TCRdb's copy holds only in-frame clones and misses some; the assay was immunoSEQ multiplex PCR. The repertoire includes some 150,000 clones, 90% of them detected once, and approximately 1% sits in the top ten. V was clipped by 3 bases and J by 6 bases; unmatched bases: 10. This CDR3 contains 17 residues. The germline V gene has CDR1 LGHNT and CDR2 FRNRAP. This clonotype was sampled from an adult with an advanced solid tumor such as melanoma, head and neck, liver or kidney cancer. The sample in question was CD4+ or CD8+ T cells sorted from blood, obtained in a trial of the OX40 agonist ivuxolimab. This rearrangement joins TRBV12-5 to TRBJ2-2, with 10 bases aligning to TRBD2. CDR3 protein: CASGLRSSGRAAGELFF. CDR3 coding DNA: TGTGCTAGTGGTTTACGTTCGAGCGGGAGGGCCGCCGGGGAGCTGTTTTTT.